Below, one T cell receptor (beta chain) is given with its context. What it binds is unknown. This CDR3 comprises 15 residues. Germline trimming cut 7 bases from V and 9 bases from J; bases unmatched to any gene: 8. Germline V lookup: CDR1 LNHDA, CDR2 SQIVND (reference sequence). This sample was included in a study of shared clonotypes between healthy human individuals. Looking at the study overall: Three plates were used per donor for CD4 naive, three for CD4 memory, two for CD8 naive and one for CD8 memory.

Study results and limitations: The expectation was that sequencing depth would affect clonotype sharing among donors. Between a handful of donors, naive CD4 clonotypes were shared at a level of about 5.3%.

The repertoire was sequenced with immunoSEQ multiplex PCR; TCRdb's copy has only in-frame clones and lacks some. The sample includes millions of clones, 90% to 95% seen only once; the top ten take about 0.39%. Sequencing was performed on naive CD4+ T cells from PBMCs. Described subset: CD45RA+ positively selected. The genes are TRBV19 and TRBJ2-1; 14 nucleotides match TRBD2. This sequence originates from a man younger than 35 in good health. Some clones in this sample may be carry-over from other donors' samples. CDR3 coding DNA: TGTGCCAGTAAACCCGGGACTAGCGGGAGTATTGAGCAGTTCTTC. Translating it yields CASKPGTSGSIEQFF.